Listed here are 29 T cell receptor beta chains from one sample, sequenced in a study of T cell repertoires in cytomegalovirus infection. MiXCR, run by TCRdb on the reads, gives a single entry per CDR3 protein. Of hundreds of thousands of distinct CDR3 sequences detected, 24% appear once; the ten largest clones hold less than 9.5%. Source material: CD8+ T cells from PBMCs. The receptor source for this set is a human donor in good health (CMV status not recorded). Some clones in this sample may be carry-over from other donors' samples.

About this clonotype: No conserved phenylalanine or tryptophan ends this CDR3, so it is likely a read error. The CDR3 reads CASSPGTSDEETQYC. CDR3 coding DNA: TGTGCCAGCAGCCCCGGGACTAGCGACGAAGAGACCCAGTACTGC. The genes are TRBV11-3 and TRBJ2-5; the match to TRBD2 covers 10 bases. The CDR3 length is 15 residues. Trimming took 5 bases from V and 3 from J; bases not matched to a gene: 6. Germline V gives CDR1 SGHNT, CDR2 YENEEA.

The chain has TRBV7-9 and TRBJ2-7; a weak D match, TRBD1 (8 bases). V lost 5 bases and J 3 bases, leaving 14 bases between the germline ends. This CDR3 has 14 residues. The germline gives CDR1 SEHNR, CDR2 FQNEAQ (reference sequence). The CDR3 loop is CASSERGQVYEQYF. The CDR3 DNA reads TGTGCCAGCAGCGAGCGGGGACAGGTCTACGAGCAGTACTTC.

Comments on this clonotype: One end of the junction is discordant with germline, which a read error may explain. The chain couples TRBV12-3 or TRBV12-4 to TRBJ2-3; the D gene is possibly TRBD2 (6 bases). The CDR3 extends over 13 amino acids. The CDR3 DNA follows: TGTGCCAGCAGTTTCGGGAGCACAGATATGCAGTATTTT. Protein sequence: CASSFGSTDMQYF.

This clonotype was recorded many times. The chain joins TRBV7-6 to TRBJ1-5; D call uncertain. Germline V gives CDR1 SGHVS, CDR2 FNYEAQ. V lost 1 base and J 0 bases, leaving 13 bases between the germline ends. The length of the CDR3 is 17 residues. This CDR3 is CASSLGAERNSNQPQHF. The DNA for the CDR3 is TGTGCCAGCAGCTTAGGGGCGGAGCGGAATAGCAATCAGCCCCAGCATTTT. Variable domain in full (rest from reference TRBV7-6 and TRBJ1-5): GAGVSQSPRYKVTKRGQDVALRCDPISGHVSLYWYRQALGQGPEFLTYFNYEAQQDKSGLPNDRFSAERPEGSISTLTIQRTEQRDSAMYRCASSLGAERNSNQPQHFGDGTRLSIL.

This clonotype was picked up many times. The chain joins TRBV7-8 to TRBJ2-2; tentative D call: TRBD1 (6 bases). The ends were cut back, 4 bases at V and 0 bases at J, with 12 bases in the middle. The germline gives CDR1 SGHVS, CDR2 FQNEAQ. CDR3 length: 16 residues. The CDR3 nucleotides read TGTGCCAGCAGCTCGGGACACCTATCGAACACCGGGGAGCTGTTTTTT. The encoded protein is CASSSGHLSNTGELFF.

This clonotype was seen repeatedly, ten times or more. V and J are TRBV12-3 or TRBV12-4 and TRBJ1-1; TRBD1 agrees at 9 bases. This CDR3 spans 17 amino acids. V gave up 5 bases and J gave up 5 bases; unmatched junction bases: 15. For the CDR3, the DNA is TGTGCCAGCAGTATCCCCGTACAGGGGGCCGGGGGGACTGAAGCTTTCTTT. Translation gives CASSIPVQGAGGTEAFF.

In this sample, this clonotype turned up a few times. CDR3 sequence: CASSEYMNTEAFF. CDR3 bases: TGTGCCAGCAGTGAGTACATGAACACTGAAGCTTTCTTT. The rearrangement links TRBV6-4 to TRBJ1-1, with D unclear. V gave up 3 bases and J gave up 0 bases, with 5 bases separating them. Germline loops: CDR1 MRHNA, CDR2 SNTAGT. CDR3 length: 13 residues.

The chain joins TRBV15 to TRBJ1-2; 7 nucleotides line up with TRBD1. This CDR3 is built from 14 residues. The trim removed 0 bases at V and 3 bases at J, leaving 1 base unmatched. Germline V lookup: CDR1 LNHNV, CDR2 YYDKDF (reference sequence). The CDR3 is CATSRETGHYGYTF. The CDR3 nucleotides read TGTGCCACCAGCAGAGAGACAGGGCACTATGGCTACACCTTC.

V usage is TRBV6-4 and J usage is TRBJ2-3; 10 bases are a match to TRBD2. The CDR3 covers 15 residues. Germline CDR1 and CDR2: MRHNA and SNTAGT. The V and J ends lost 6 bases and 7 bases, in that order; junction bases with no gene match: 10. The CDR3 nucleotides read TGTGCCAGCAGCAATATTAGCGGGGGGCTAAATACGCAGTATTTT. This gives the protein CASSNISGGLNTQYF.

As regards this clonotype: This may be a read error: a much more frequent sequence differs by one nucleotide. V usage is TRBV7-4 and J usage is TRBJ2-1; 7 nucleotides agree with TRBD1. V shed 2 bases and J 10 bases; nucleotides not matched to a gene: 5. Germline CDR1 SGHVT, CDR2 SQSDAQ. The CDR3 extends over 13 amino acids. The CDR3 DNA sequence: TGTGCCAGCAGCTTACCAAGGGACAGAGAGCAGTTCTTC. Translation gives CASSLPRDREQFF.

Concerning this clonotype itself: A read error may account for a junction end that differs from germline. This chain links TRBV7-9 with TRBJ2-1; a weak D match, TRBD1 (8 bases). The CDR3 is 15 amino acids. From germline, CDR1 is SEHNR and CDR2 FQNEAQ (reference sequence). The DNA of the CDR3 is TGTGTCAGCAGCTTGACCACCGGACAGGGAGGGGAGCAGTTCTTC. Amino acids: CVSSLTTGQGGEQFF.

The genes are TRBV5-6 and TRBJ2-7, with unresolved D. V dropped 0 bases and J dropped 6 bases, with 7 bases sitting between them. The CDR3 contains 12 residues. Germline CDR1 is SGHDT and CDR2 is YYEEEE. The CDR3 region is CASSLVRTEQYF. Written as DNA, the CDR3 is TGTGCCAGCAGCTTGGTACGGACCGAGCAGTACTTC.

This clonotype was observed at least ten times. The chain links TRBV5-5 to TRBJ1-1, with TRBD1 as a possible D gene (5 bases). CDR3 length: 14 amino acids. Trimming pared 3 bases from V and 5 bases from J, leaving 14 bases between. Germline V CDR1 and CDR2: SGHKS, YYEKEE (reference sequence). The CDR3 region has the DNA TGTGCCAGCAGCTCTGGGGACTTGGGAACTGAAGCTTTCTTT. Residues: CASSSGDLGTEAFF.

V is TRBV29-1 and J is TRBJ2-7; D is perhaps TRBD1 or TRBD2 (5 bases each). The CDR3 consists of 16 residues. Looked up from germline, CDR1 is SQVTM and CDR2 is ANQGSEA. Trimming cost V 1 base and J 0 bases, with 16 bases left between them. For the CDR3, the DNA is TGCAGCGTTGAAGGGACCGGGGCTCTTAGCTCCTACGAGCAGTACTTC. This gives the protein CSVEGTGALSSYEQYF.

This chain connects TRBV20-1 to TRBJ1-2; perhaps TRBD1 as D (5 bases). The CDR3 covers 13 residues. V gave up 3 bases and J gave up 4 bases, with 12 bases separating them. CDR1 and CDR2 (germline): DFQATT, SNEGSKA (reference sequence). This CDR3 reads CSARDQGIYGYTF. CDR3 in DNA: TGCAGTGCTAGGGACCAGGGAATCTATGGCTACACCTTC.

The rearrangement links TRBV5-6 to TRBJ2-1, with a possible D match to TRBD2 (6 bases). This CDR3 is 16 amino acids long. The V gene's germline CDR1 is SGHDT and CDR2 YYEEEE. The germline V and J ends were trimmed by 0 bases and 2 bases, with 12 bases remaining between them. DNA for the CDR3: TGTGCCAGCAGCTTGGGTGGGGGGAACCCCTACAATGAGCAGTTCTTC. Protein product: CASSLGGGNPYNEQFF.

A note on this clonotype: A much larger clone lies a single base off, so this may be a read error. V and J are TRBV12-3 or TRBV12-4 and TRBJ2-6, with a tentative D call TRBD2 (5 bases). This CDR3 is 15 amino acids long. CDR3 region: CASSSQNWGANILTF. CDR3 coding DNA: TGTGCCAGCAGTTCACAGAACTGGGGAGCCAACATCCTGACTTTC.

CDR3 nucleotides: TGTGCCAGCAGATTCATAAGGACGGGGCCGGTATATTTT. It is translated as CASRFIRTGPVYF. The chain joins TRBV6-2 or TRBV6-3 to TRBJ1-3; tentatively, D is TRBD1 (5 bases). CDR1 MNHEY and CDR2 SVGEGT come from the germline V gene. There are 13 residues in the CDR3. The V gene lost 6 bases and the J gene lost 14 bases, with 20 bases spanning the gap.

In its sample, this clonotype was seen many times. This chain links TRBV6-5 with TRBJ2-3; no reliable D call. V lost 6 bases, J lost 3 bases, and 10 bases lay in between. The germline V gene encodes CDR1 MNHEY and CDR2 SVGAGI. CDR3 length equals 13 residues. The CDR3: CASSYRGTDTQYF. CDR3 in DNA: TGTGCCAGCAGCTACAGAGGTACAGATACGCAGTATTTT.

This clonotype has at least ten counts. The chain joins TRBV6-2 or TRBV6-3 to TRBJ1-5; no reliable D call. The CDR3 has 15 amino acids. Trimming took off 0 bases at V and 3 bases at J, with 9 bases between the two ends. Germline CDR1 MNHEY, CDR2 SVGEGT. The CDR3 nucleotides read TGTGCCAGCAGTTACTCGCCCCCTTCCAATCAGCCCCAGCATTTT. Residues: CASSYSPPSNQPQHF.

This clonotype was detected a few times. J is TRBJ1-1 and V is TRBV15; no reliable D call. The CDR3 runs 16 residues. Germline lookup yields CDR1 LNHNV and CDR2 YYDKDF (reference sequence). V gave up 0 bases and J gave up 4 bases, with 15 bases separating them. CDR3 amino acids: CATSRDPEGLATEAFF. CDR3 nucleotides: TGTGCCACCAGCAGAGATCCGGAAGGGCTGGCCACTGAAGCTTTCTTT.

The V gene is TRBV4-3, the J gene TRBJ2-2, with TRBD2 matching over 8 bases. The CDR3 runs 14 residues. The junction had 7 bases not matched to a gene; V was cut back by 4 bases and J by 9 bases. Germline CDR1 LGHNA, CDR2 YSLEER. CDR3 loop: CASSLSGGTRELFF. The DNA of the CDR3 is TGCGCCAGCAGCCTTTCGGGGGGGACCAGGGAGCTGTTTTTT.

CDR3 coding DNA: TGTGCCAGCAGCGCGTCGACCTCCTACGAGCAGTACTTC. Amino acids: CASSASTSYEQYF. J is TRBJ2-7 and V is TRBV25-1; no clear D. The CDR3 consists of 13 residues. In germline, CDR1 is MGHDK, CDR2 SYGVNS. The ends were cut back, 6 bases at V and 0 bases at J, with 9 bases in the middle.

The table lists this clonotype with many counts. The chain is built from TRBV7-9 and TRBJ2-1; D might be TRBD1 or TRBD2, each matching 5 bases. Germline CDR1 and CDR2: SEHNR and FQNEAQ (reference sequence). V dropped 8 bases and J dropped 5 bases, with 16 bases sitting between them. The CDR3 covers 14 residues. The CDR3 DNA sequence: TGTGCCAGCGGGGCCACCGGGATCAACAATGAGCAGTTCTTC. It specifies CASGATGINNEQFF.

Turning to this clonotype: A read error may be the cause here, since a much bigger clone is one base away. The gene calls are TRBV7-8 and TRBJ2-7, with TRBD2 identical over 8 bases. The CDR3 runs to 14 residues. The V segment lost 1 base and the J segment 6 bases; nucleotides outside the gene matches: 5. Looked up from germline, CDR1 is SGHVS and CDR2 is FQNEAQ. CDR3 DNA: TGTGCCAGCAGCTTAGGGGCTAGCGGGCGCGAGCAGTACGTC. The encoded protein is CASSLGASGREQYV.

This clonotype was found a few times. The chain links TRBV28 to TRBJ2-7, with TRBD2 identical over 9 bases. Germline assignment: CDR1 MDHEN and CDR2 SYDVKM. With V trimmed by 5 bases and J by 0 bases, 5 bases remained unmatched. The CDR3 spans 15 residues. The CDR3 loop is CASSISGGSSYEQYV. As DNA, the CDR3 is TGTGCCAGCAGTATTAGCGGGGGCAGCTCCTACGAGCAGTACGTC.

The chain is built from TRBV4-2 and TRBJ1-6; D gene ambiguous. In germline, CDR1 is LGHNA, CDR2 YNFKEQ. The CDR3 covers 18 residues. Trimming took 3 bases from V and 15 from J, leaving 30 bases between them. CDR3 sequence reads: CASSQENIRGRVFENLHF. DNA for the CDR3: TGTGCCAGCAGCCAGGAAAACATTCGGGGTCGAGTATTTGAAAACCTCCACTTT.

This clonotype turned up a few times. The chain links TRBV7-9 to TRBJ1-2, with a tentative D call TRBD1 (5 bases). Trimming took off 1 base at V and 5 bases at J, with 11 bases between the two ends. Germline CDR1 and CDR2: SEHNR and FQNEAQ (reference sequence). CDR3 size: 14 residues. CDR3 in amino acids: CASSLGGRAYGYTF. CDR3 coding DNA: TGTGCCAGCAGCTTAGGGGGCAGGGCGTATGGCTACACCTTC.

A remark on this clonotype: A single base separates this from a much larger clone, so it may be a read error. This CDR3 is CTSSRNKGVVDTQYF. CDR3 DNA sequence: TGTACCAGCAGCCGAAACAAGGGAGTGGTAGATACGCAGTATTTT. The chain employs TRBV7-8 and TRBJ2-3, with D perhaps TRBD2 (5 bases). The CDR3 extends over 15 amino acids. CDR1 and CDR2 from the germline V gene are SGHVS and FQNEAQ.